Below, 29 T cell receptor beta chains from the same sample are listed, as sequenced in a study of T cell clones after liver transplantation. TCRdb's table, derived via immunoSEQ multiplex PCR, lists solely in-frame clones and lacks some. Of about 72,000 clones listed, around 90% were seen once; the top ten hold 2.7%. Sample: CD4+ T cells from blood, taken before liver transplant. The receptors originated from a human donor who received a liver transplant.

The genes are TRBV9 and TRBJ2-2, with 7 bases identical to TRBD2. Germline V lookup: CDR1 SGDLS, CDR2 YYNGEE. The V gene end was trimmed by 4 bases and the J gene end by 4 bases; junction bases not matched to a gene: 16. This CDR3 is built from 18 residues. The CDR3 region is CASSPVGGSVYSTGELFF. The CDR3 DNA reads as TGTGCCAGCAGCCCCGTGGGGGGGAGCGTATATAGCACCGGGGAGCTGTTTTTT.

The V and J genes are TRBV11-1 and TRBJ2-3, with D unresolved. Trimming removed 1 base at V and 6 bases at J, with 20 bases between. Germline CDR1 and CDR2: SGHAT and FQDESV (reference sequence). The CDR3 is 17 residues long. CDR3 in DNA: TGTGCCAGCAGCTTAGAAGTCAGAAGCCCCCCGTTGGATACGCAGTATTTT. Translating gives CASSLEVRSPPLDTQYF. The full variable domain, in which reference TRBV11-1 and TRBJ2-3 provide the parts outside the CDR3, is EAEVAQSPRYKITEKSQAVAFWCDPISGHATLYWYRQILGQGPELLVQFQDESVVDDSQLPKDRFSAERLKGVDSTLKIQPAELGDSAMYLCASSLEVRSPPLDTQYFGPGTRLTVL.

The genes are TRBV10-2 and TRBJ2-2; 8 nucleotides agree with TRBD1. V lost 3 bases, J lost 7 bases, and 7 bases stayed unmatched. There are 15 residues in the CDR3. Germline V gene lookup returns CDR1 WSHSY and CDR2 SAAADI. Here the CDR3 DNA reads TGCGCCAGCAGTGACAGGGGGCGGAGTGGCGGGGAGCTGTTTTTT. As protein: CASSDRGRSGGELFF.

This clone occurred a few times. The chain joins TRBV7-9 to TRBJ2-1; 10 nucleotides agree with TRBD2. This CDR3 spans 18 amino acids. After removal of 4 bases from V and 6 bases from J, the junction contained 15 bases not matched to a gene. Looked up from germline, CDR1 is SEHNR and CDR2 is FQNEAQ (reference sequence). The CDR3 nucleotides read TGTGCCAGCAGCTATCCCCCAAGGTCTAGCGGGAGAGGCAATGAGCAGTTCTTC. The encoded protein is CASSYPPRSSGRGNEQFF.

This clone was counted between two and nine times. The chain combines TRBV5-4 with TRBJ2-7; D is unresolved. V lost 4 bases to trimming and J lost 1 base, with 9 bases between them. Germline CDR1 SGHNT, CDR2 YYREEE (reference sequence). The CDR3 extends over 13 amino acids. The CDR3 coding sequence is TGTGCCAGCAGCCCTGACCCTTCCTACGAGCAGTACTTC. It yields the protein CASSPDPSYEQYF.

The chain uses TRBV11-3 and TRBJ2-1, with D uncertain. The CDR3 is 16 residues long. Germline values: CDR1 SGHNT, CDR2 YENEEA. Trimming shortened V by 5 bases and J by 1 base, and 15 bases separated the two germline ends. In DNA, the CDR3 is TGTGCCAGCAGCCCCTACCTAGTGGGATCCTACAATGAGCAGTTCTTC. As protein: CASSPYLVGSYNEQFF.

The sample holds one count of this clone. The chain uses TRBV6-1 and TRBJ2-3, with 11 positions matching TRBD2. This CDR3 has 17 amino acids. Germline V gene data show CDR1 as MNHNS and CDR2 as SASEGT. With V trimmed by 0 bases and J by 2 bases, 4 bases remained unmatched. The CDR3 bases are TGTGCCAGCAGTGAAGCCGTGACTAGCGGGATCACAGATACGCAGTATTTT. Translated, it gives CASSEAVTSGITDTQYF.

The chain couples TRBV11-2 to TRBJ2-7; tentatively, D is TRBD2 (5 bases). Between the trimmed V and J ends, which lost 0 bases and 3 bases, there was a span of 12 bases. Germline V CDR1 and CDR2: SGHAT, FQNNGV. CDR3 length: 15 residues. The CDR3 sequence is CASSLDRLAIYEQYF. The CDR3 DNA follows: TGTGCCAGCAGCTTAGATAGGCTAGCTATCTACGAGCAGTACTTC.

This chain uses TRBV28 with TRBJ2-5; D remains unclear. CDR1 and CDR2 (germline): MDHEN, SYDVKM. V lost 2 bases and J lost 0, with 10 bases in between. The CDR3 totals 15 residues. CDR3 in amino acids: CASSLLGRYQETQYF. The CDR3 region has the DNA TGTGCCAGCAGTTTACTAGGCAGGTACCAAGAGACCCAGTACTTC. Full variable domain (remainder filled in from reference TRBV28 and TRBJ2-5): DVKVTQSSRYLVKRTGEKVFLECVQDMDHENMFWYRQDPGLGLRLIYFSYDVKMKEKGDIPEGYSVSREKKERFSLILESASTNQTSMYLCASSLLGRYQETQYFGPGTRLLVL.

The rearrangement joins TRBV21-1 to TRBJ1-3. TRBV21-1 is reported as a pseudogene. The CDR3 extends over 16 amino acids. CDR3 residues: CASSRQTGGSGNTIYF. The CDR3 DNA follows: TGTGCCAGCAGCCGTCAGACCGGAGGCTCTGGAAACACCATATATTTT.

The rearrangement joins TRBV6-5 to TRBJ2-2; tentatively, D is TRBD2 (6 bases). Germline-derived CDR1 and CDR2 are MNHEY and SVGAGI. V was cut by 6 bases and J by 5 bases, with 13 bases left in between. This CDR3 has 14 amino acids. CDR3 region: CASSPIGGTGELFF. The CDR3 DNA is TGTGCCAGCAGCCCCATCGGAGGGACCGGGGAGCTGTTTTTT.

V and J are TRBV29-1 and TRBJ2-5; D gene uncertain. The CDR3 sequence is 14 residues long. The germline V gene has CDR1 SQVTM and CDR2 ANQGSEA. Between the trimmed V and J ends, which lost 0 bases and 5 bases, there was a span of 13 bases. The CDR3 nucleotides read TGCAGCGTTGAAGATACTCGAGGCGGCGAGACCCAGTACTTC. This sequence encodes CSVEDTRGGETQYF.

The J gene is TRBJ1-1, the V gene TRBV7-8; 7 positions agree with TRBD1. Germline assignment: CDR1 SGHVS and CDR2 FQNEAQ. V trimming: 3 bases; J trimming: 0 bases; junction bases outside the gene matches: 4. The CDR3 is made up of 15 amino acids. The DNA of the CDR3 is TGTGCCAGCAGCTTGGACAGGCACGTGAACACTGAAGCTTTCTTT. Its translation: CASSLDRHVNTEAFF.

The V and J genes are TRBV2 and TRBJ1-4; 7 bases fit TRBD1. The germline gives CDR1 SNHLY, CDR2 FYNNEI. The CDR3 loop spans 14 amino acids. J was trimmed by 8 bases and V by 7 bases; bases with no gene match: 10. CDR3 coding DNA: TGTGCCAGCACTGGTCAGGGGGGATCGGAAAAACTGTTTTTT. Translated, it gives CASTGQGGSEKLFF.

The CDR3 coding sequence is TGTGCCACCAGCCGTGCATTGGGAGGAACGCAAGAGACCCAGTACTTC. This codes for CATSRALGGTQETQYF. This chain connects TRBV15 to TRBJ2-5; D is possibly TRBD2 (6 bases). Germline V gives CDR1 LNHNV, CDR2 YYDKDF (reference sequence). The length of the CDR3 is 16 residues. V shed 5 bases and J shed 2 bases, with 18 bases lying between them.

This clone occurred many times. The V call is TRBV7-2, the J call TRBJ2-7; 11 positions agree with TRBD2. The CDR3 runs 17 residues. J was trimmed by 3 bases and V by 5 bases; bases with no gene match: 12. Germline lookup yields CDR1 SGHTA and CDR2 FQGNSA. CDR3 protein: CASSPGAGTSGGYEQYF. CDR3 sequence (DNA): TGTGCCAGCAGCCCTGGGGCGGGAACTAGCGGGGGCTACGAGCAGTACTTC.

CDR3 DNA: TGTGCCAGCAGCTTAGCGGGGGCTAGCGGGGCCAATTACGAGCAGTACTTC. Translation gives CASSLAGASGANYEQYF. The chain uses TRBV7-2 and TRBJ2-7, with TRBD2 identical over 9 bases. Germline V gives CDR1 SGHTA, CDR2 FQGNSA. This CDR3 comprises 17 residues. The V gene end was trimmed by 0 bases and the J gene end by 4 bases; junction bases not matched to a gene: 10.

This chain's CDR3 is CASSSGLAGGPVETQYF. The CDR3 nucleotides are TGCGCCAGCAGTTCGGGACTAGCGGGAGGGCCGGTCGAGACCCAGTACTTC. This rearrangement joins TRBV5-1 to TRBJ2-5; TRBD2 agrees at 16 bases. Germline V lookup: CDR1 SGHRS, CDR2 YFSETQ. V shed 5 bases and J 5 bases; nucleotides not matched to a gene: 9. The CDR3 contains 17 residues. The whole variable domain, filled in from reference TRBV5-1 and TRBJ2-5, reads KAGVTQTPRYLIKTRGQQVTLSCSPISGHRSVSWYQQTPGQGLQFLFEYFSETQRNKGNFPGRFSGRQFSNSRSEMNVSTLELGDSALYLCASSSGLAGGPVETQYFGPGTRLLVL.

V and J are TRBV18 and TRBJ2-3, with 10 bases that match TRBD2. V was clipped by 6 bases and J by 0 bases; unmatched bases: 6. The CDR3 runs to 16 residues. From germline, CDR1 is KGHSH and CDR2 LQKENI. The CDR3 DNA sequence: TGTGCCAGCTCGCGGCAGACTAGCGGGAGCACAGATACGCAGTATTTT. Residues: CASSRQTSGSTDTQYF.

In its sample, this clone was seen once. Here the CDR3 reads CASGLQGANEQFF. The CDR3 nucleotides are TGTGCCAGCGGCCTACAGGGGGCCAATGAGCAGTTCTTC. The chain joins TRBV7-3 to TRBJ2-1, with 9 positions matching TRBD1. The CDR3 is 13 residues long. Germline trimming cut 8 bases from V and 6 bases from J; bases unmatched to any gene: 5. The germline gives CDR1 SGHTA, CDR2 FQGTGA.

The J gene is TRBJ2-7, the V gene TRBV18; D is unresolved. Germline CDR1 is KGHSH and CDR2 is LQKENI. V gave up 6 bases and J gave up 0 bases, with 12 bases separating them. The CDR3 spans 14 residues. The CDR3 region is CASSPMSASYEQYF. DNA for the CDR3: TGTGCCAGCTCCCCAATGAGCGCCTCCTACGAGCAGTACTTC.

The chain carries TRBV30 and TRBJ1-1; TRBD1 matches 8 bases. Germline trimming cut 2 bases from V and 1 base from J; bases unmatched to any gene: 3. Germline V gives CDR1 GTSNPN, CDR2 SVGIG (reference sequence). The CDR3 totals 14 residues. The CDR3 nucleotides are TGTGCCTGGAGTCCTGGGACAGGGAACACTGAAGCTTTCTTT. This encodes CAWSPGTGNTEAFF.

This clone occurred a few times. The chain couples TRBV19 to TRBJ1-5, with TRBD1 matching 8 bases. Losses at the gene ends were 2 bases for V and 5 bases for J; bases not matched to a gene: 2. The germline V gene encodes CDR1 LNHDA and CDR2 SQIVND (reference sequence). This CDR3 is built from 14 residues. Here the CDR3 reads CASSIMTGDQPQHF. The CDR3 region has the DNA TGTGCCAGTAGTATAATGACAGGGGATCAGCCCCAGCATTTT.

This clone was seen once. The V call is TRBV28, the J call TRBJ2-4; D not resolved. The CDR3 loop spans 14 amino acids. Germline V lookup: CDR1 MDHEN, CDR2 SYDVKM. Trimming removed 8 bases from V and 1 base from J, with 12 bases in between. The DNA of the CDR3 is TGTGCCAGCGGGCTATCCCCGGCCAAAAACATTCAGTACTTC. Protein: CASGLSPAKNIQYF.

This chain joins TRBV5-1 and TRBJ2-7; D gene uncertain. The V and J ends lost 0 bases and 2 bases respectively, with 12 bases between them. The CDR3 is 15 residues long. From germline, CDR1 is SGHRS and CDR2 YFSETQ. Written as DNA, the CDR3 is TGCGCCAGCAGCTTGGGGGTCATTGGGGCCTACGAGCAGTACTTC. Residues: CASSLGVIGAYEQYF.

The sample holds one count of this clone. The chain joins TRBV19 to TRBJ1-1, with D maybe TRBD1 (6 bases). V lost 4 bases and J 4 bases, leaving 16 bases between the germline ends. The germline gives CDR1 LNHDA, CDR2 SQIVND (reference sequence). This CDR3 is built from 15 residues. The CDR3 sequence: CASSKGGAYSTEAFF. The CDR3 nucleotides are TGTGCCAGTAGTAAAGGGGGGGCGTATAGCACTGAAGCTTTCTTT. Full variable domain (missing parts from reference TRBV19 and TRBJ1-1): DGGITQSPKYLFRKEGQNVTLSCEQNLNHDAMYWYRQDPGQGLRLIYYSQIVNDFQKGDIAEGYSVSREKKESFPLTVTSAQKNPTAFYLCASSKGGAYSTEAFFGQGTRLTVV.

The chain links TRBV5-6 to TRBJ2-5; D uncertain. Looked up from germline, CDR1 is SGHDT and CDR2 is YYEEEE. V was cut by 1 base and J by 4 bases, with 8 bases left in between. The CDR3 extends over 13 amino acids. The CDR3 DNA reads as TGTGCCAGCAGCTTGATTCGGTCAGAGACCCAGTACTTC. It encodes CASSLIRSETQYF.

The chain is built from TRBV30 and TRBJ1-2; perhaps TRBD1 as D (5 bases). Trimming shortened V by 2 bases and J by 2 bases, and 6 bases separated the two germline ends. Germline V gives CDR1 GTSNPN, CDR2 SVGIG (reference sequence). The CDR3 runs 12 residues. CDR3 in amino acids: CAWSPGNYGYTF. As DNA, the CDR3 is TGTGCCTGGAGTCCAGGGAACTATGGCTACACCTTC.

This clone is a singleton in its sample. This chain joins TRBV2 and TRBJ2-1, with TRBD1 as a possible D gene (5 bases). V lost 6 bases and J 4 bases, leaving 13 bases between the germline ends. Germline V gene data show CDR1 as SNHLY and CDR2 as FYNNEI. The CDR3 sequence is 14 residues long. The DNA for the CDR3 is TGTGCCAGCAGGAGGACACCGGTATACAATGAGCAGTTCTTC. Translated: CASRRTPVYNEQFF.